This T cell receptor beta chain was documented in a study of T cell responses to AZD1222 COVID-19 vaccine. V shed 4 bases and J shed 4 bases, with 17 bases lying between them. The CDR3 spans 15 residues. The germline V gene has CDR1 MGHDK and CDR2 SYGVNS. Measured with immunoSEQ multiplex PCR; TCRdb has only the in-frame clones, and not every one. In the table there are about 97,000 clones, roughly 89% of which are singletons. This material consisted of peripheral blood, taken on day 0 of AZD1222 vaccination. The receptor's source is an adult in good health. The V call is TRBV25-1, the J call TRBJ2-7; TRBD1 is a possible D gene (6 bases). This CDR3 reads CASSAGTLSPYEQYF. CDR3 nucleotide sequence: TGTGCCAGCAGTGCCGGGACATTGTCCCCTTACGAGCAGTACTTC.